This paragraph covers one T cell receptor beta chain sequence. No antigen is known for it. This sample stems from a study of post-analysis software for immune sequencing data. TCR beta cDNA libraries included unique molecular identifiers. TCRdb re-called the PCR reads with MiXCR, one entry per CDR3 protein. The sample lists 650,000 to 900,000 distinct CDR3 sequences; 35% to 55% were seen once. Whole-study findings and limits: Roughly 5 TRBV segments (TRBV5-6, TRBV5-1 and TRBV20-1 among them) occurred more frequently in patients than in controls.

V shed 0 bases and J shed 8 bases, with 15 bases lying between them. The germline V gene encodes CDR1 SGDLS and CDR2 YYNGEE. The CDR3 is 15 amino acids. The specimen was blood. The rearrangement uses TRBV9 and TRBJ2-1, with a weak D call TRBD1 (6 bases). The receptor was isolated from a girl aged 5 to 17 with multiple sclerosis. DNA for the CDR3: TGTGCCAGCAGCGTAGCCTTCGGGACATCCGATGAGCAGTTCTTC. Translated, it gives CASSVAFGTSDEQFF.